The T cell receptor (beta chain) under discussion was sequenced for a study of blood T cell repertoires in COVID-19. Produced via immunoSEQ multiplex PCR; TCRdb's table is partial and in-frame only. This table holds 130,000 to 150,000 clones, over 80% found once. This CDR3 is built from 13 residues. The ends were cut back, 8 bases at V and 4 bases at J, with 12 bases in the middle. Germline loops: CDR1 SNHLY, CDR2 FYNNEI. The J gene is TRBJ1-5, the V gene TRBV2; D is undetermined. The material sequenced was PBMCs or T cells enriched from blood (not recorded which). This sequence originates from a woman aged 50 to 65 who had been exposed to COVID-19. The CDR3 sequence is CASSQVRNQPQHF. The CDR3 DNA reads TGTGCCAGCTCACAAGTCAGGAATCAGCCCCAGCATTTT.